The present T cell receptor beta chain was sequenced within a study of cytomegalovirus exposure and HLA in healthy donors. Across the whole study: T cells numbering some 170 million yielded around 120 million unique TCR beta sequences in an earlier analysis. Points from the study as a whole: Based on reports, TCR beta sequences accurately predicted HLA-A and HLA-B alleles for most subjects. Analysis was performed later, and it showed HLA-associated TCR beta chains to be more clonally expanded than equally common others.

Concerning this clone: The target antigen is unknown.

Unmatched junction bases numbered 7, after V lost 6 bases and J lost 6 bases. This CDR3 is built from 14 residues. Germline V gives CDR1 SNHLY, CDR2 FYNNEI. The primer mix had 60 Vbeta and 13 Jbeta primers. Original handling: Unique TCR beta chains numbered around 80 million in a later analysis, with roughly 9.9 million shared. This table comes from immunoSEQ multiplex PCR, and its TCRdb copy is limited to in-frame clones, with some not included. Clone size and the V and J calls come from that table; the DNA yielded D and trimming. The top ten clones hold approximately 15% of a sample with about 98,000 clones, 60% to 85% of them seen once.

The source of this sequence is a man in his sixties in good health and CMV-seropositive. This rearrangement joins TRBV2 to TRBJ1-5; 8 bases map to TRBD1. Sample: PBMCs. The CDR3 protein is CASRGQAVTQPQHF. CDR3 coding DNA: TGTGCCAGCAGGGGACAGGCGGTTACTCAGCCCCAGCATTTT.